The 12 T cell receptor beta chains presented below share a single source sample, sequenced in a study of cytomegalovirus exposure and HLA in healthy donors. This PCR relied on a set of 60 Vbeta primers and 13 Jbeta primers. Profiling relied on immunoSEQ multiplex PCR, and the TCRdb table lists in-frame clones only, not all of them. The sample has around 200,000 clones, 70% seen once. What was sequenced was PBMCs. These receptors were taken from a man aged 40-50 years in good health and CMV-seropositive.

V usage is TRBV11-2 and J usage is TRBJ2-7; TRBD1 might be the D (5 bases). CDR1 SGHAT and CDR2 FQNNGV come from the germline V gene. With 4 bases removed from V and 4 bases from J, the gap between germline ends came to 11 bases. This CDR3 has 13 residues. CDR3 sequence: CASSSTELYEQYF. DNA of the CDR3: TGTGCCAGCAGCTCGACAGAGTTGTACGAGCAGTACTTC.

This chain joins TRBV18 and TRBJ1-4, with a possible D match to TRBD1 (5 bases). The V gene's germline CDR1 is KGHSH and CDR2 LQKENI. Trimming took 2 bases from V and 7 from J, leaving 14 bases between them. The CDR3 covers 15 residues. This chain's CDR3 is CASSPEAGYGEKLFF. For the CDR3, the DNA is TGTGCCAGCTCACCAGAGGCAGGGTACGGTGAAAAACTGTTTTTT. The full variable domain, completed using reference TRBV18 and TRBJ1-4, is NAGVMQNPRHLVRRRGQEARLRCSPMKGHSHVYWYRQLPEEGLKFMVYLQKENIIDESGMPKERFSAEFPKEGPSILRIQQVVRGDSAAYFCASSPEAGYGEKLFFGSGTQLSVL.

The V gene is TRBV28, the J gene TRBJ1-5; a possible D gene is TRBD1 (6 bases). This CDR3 has 13 residues. V was clipped by 10 bases and J by 3 bases, with 13 bases between them. Germline V gene sequence: CDR1 MDHEN, CDR2 SYDVKM. Written as DNA, the CDR3 is TGTGCCACCGAGGGGGTGCACAATCAGCCCCAGCATTTT. It encodes CATEGVHNQPQHF.

The CDR3 sequence is CASSYSTEVYGYTF. Written as DNA, the CDR3 is TGTGCCAGCAGTTACTCGACTGAGGTTTATGGCTACACCTTC. The chain uses TRBV6-6 and TRBJ1-2; D gene uncertain. The length of the CDR3 is 14 residues. Per the germline V gene, CDR1 is MNHNY and CDR2 is SVGAGI (reference sequence). The V gene lost 0 bases and the J gene lost 5 bases, with 10 bases spanning the gap.

The chain recombines TRBV5-5 with TRBJ1-4, with 8 bases that match TRBD1. The germline CDR1 and CDR2 sequences are SGHKS and YYEKEE (reference sequence). This CDR3 has 15 residues. V trimming: 3 bases; J trimming: 5 bases; junction bases outside the gene matches: 6. CDR3 amino acids: CASSSTGGLNEKLFF. The CDR3 nucleotides read TGTGCCAGCAGCTCTACAGGGGGGTTAAATGAAAAACTGTTTTTT.

This clone was seen more than once but under ten times. V is TRBV19 and J is TRBJ2-2, with D possibly TRBD2 on 5 matching bases. The germline V and J ends were trimmed by 6 bases and 5 bases, with 13 bases remaining between them. The CDR3 length is 14 residues. CDR1 is LNHDA and CDR2 is SQIVND in the germline V gene (reference sequence). In DNA, the CDR3 is TGTGCCAGTAGCGAACGGGCGGGTACCGGGGAGCTGTTTTTT. Residues: CASSERAGTGELFF.

V gene TRBV7-9 combines with J gene TRBJ2-7; 9 bases are a match to TRBD1. The germline gives CDR1 SEHNR, CDR2 FQNEAQ (reference sequence). The CDR3 loop spans 15 amino acids. With 2 bases clipped from V and 4 bases from J, the junction kept 6 bases outside the gene matches. The CDR3 protein is CASSLITGGGYEQYF. DNA of the CDR3: TGTGCCAGCAGCTTAATCACAGGGGGCGGGTACGAGCAGTACTTC.

This clone was seen a handful of times. The V and J genes are TRBV5-4 and TRBJ1-1; D unclear. V was pared by 9 bases and J by 2 bases, with 14 bases between. The CDR3 loop spans 13 amino acids. Germline V CDR1 and CDR2: SGHNT, YYREEE (reference sequence). CDR3 sequence reads: CATLRGVNTEAFF. The CDR3 nucleotides are TGTGCCACCCTGCGCGGGGTTAACACTGAAGCTTTCTTT.

The rearrangement links TRBV5-4 to TRBJ2-7; 8 positions match TRBD1. V dropped 6 bases and J dropped 7; count of bases not matched to a gene: 15. CDR3 length: 15 residues. CDR1 and CDR2 from the germline V gene are SGHNT and YYREEE (reference sequence). The CDR3 region has the DNA TGTGCCAGCATCCCCGCGGGGACAGGTCCGAGGGAGCAGTACTTC. Its translation is CASIPAGTGPREQYF.

The gene calls are TRBV27 and TRBJ1-5; 9 nucleotides align to TRBD1. The V segment lost 5 bases and the J segment 0 bases; nucleotides outside the gene matches: 11. Germline V gives CDR1 MNHEY, CDR2 SMNVEV (reference sequence). The CDR3 length is 18 residues. CDR3 residues: CASSPAGTGTYSNQPQHF. DNA for the CDR3: TGTGCCAGCAGTCCTGCCGGGACAGGGACTTATAGCAATCAGCCCCAGCATTTT.

The chain uses TRBV4-2 and TRBJ2-1; tentatively, D is TRBD2 (5 bases). CDR1 and CDR2 from the germline V gene are LGHNA and YNFKEQ. The length of the CDR3 is 15 residues. Trimming pared 1 base from V and 7 bases from J, leaving 14 bases between. In nucleotides, the CDR3 is TGTGCCAGCAGCCAAGGACTACCCGATGGGAATGAGCAGTTCTTC. Translation gives CASSQGLPDGNEQFF.

The chain employs TRBV6-5 and TRBJ2-3; TRBD1 agrees at 8 bases. CDR1 and CDR2 from the germline V gene are MNHEY and SVGAGI. V dropped 4 bases and J dropped 1; count of bases not matched to a gene: 7. CDR3 length: 16 residues. DNA for the CDR3: TGTGCCAGCAGTTTGTCAGGGGGCTCGGGCACAGATACGCAGTATTTT. It translates to CASSLSGGSGTDTQYF.